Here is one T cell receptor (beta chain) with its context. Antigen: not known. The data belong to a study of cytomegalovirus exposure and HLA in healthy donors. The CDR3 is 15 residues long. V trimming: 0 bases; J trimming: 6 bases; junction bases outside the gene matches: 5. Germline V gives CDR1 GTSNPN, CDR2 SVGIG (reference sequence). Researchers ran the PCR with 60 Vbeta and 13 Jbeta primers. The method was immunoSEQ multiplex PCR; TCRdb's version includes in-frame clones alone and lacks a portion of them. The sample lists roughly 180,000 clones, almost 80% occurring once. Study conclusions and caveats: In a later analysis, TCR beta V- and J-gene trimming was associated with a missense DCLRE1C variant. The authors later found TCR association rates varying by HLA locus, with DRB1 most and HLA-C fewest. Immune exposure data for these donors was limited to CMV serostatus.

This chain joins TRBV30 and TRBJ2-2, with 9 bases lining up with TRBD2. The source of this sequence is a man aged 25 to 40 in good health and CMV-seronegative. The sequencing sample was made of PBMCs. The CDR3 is CAWSVRLAGAGELFF. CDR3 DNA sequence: TGTGCCTGGAGTGTACGTTTAGCGGGAGCCGGGGAGCTGTTTTTT. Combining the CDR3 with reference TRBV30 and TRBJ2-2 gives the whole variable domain SQTIHQWPATLVQPVGSPLSLECTVEGTSNPNLYWYRQAAGRGLQLLFYSVGIGQISSEVPQNLSASRPQDRQFILSSKKLLLSDSGFYLCAWSVRLAGAGELFFGEGSRLTVL.